This T cell receptor (beta chain) was observed in a study of T cell responses to AZD1222 COVID-19 vaccine. Study results and caveats: Sampled repertoires all dated from after the peak T cell response.

Worth noting for this clone: Antigen specificity is unknown.

Pooling of second doses given at about 4 or about 12 weeks was done. Here immunoSEQ multiplex PCR was the method, and the copy in TCRdb shows in-frame clones only, minus some. The sample lists fewer than 200,000 clones, approximately 90% occurring once. V gave up 5 bases and J gave up 2 bases, with 10 bases separating them. The germline V gene has CDR1 SEHNR and CDR2 FQNEAQ (reference sequence). The CDR3 has 13 residues. The chain carries TRBV7-9 and TRBJ2-7; D remains ambiguous. The starting material was peripheral blood, obtained 28 days after the second AZD1222 dose. The receptor comes from an adult who received the AZD1222 COVID-19 vaccine. The CDR3 spells CASSTDGTYEQYF. Here the CDR3 DNA reads TGTGCCAGCAGCACCGACGGAACCTACGAGCAGTACTTC.